These T cell receptor beta chains were read from a single sample in a study of early T cells in non-severe SARS-CoV-2 infection. TCRdb passed the 5' RACE reads through MiXCR, listing each CDR3 protein once. The profile shows around 60,000 distinct CDR3 sequences, roughly 13% of them singletons. Sequencing was carried out using whole blood. The receptor source for this set is an adult who was a healthcare worker with PCR-confirmed SARS-CoV-2 infection or an uninfected control (not recorded which). Each CDR3 is given with its conserved first and last residue. The D gene is left open where the match is weak. Expanded clones get a size class; other rows say once, few or many, or leave the size out.

V gene,J gene,clone size,D gene,CDR3 protein,CDR3 DNA
TRBV20-1,TRBJ2-7,many,TRBD2,CSARLTSGGAPEQYF,TGCAGTGCTCGCCTTACTAGCGGGGGGGCCCCCGAGCAGTACTTC
TRBV10-3,TRBJ1-3,-,-,CAISQVSGNTIYF,TGTGCCATCAGTCAGGTCTCTGGAAACACCATATATTTT
TRBV4-2,TRBJ2-2,few,TRBD2,CASSHPPSGGYTGELFF,TGTGCCAGCAGCCACCCCCCAAGCGGGGGCTACACCGGGGAGCTGTTTTTT
TRBV29-1,TRBJ2-5,-,TRBD2,CSVRLSGGKETQYF,TGCAGCGTGCGCCTTAGCGGGGGGAAAGAGACCCAGTACTTC
TRBV27,TRBJ1-2,many,-,CASSLSPPRLGSSYGYTF,TGTGCCAGCAGTTTATCGCCTCCGAGGTTGGGGTCTAGCTATGGCTACACCTTC
TRBV5-6,TRBJ1-1,-,TRBD1,CASSFTGDTEAFF,TGTGCCAGCAGCTTCACAGGGGACACTGAAGCTTTCTTT
TRBV21-1,TRBJ2-7,-,-,CVSVKDEQYF,TGTGTCAGCGTGAAGGACGAGCAGTACTTC
TRBV12-3/TRBV12-4,TRBJ2-7,-,-,CASSFEGEKYF,TGTGCCAGCAGTTTCGAGGGGGAGAAGTACTTC
TRBV20-1,TRBJ1-6,few,TRBD1,CSAYRGSSPLHF,TGCAGTGCATACAGGGGGTCTTCACCCCTCCACTTT
TRBV18,TRBJ1-6,few,TRBD1,CASTTGTGGSPLHF,TGTGCCAGCACAACCGGGACAGGGGGTTCACCCCTCCACTTT
TRBV11-2,TRBJ2-5,-,TRBD1,CASSLLSGTAYQETQYF,TGTGCCAGCAGCTTACTGTCCGGGACAGCGTACCAAGAGACCCAGTACTTC
TRBV29-1,TRBJ2-1,many,-,CSGEYNEQFF,TGCAGCGGGGAATACAATGAGCAGTTCTTC
TRBV7-6,TRBJ1-1,few,-,CASSQSDILIEAFF,TGTGCCAGCAGCCAATCGGACATACTCATTGAAGCTTTCTTT
TRBV27,TRBJ2-7,many,TRBD1,CASSRTGGTYEQYF,TGTGCCAGCAGTCGGACAGGGGGCACCTACGAGCAGTACTTC
TRBV7-8,TRBJ1-1,once,-,CASSLAVGWNTEAFF,TGTGCCAGCAGCTTAGCGGTGGGCTGGAACACTGAAGCTTTCTTT
TRBV7-2,TRBJ1-2,-,-,CASSSDRRGYTF,TGTGCCAGCAGCTCAGACAGAAGGGGCTACACCTTC
TRBV9,TRBJ2-1,many,-,CASSPQGSGGEQFF,TGTGCCAGCAGTCCACAGGGGTCCGGGGGTGAGCAGTTCTTC
TRBV6-5,TRBJ2-7,-,TRBD1,CASSPTGPSYEQYF,TGTGCCAGCAGCCCGACAGGGCCATCCTACGAGCAGTACTTC
TRBV7-2,TRBJ2-1,-,TRBD1,CASSLTAGGGYEQFF,TGTGCCAGCAGCTTAACAGCAGGGGGCGGATATGAGCAGTTCTTC
TRBV28,TRBJ2-1,-,TRBD2,CASSLLGTSGASSYNEQFF,TGTGCCAGCAGTTTATTAGGGACTAGCGGGGCCAGCTCCTACAATGAGCAGTTCTTC
TRBV20-1,TRBJ2-3,few,TRBD2,CSARALAGGNTDTQYF,TGCAGTGCTAGGGCCCTAGCGGGAGGGAACACAGATACGCAGTATTTT
TRBV3-1,TRBJ2-1,many,-,CASSQVGTIINEQFF,TGTGCCAGCAGCCAAGTCGGGACAATCATCAATGAGCAGTTCTTC
TRBV29-1,TRBJ1-2,many,-,CSVVLGLGGYTF,TGCAGCGTTGTATTGGGGTTAGGGGGCTACACCTTC
TRBV7-2,TRBJ2-4,few,-,CASSLVQGNGENIQYF,TGTGCCAGCAGCTTAGTGCAGGGGAATGGAGAAAACATTCAGTACTTC
TRBV29-1,TRBJ2-3,few,-,CSVEVGATDTQYF,TGCAGCGTTGAAGTGGGAGCAACAGATACGCAGTATTTT
TRBV7-2,TRBJ1-2,-,-,CASSSDSLAYGYTF,TGTGCCAGCAGCTCGGACAGCTTGGCCTATGGCTACACCTTC
TRBV20-1,TRBJ1-1,few,TRBD1,CSATGQGVTEAFF,TGCAGTGCCACGGGACAGGGCGTCACTGAAGCTTTCTTT
TRBV29-1,TRBJ2-2,few,-,CSGVEGPTGELFF,TGCAGCGGTGTGGAGGGACCCACCGGGGAGCTGTTTTTT
TRBV19,TRBJ1-4,many,-,CASTGGTVWEKLFF,TGTGCCAGTACAGGAGGAACAGTATGGGAAAAACTGTTTTTT
TRBV19,TRBJ2-3,-,-,CASSISVQGTDTQYF,TGTGCCAGTAGTATTTCGGTCCAGGGCACAGATACGCAGTATTTT
TRBV13,TRBJ1-2,-,TRBD1,CASSFIPGQGLDGYTF,TGTGCCAGCAGCTTTATCCCGGGACAGGGGCTTGATGGCTACACCTTC
TRBV27,TRBJ1-4,many,-,CASRGPLWGEKLFF,TGTGCCAGCAGGGGACCCCTCTGGGGTGAAAAACTGTTTTTT
TRBV7-2,TRBJ2-3,many,TRBD2,CASSRNLAGVSDTQYF,TGTGCCAGCAGCAGAAATCTAGCGGGAGTCTCAGATACGCAGTATTTT
TRBV7-9,TRBJ2-6,few,-,CASSPTRGGAISGANVLTF,TGTGCCAGCAGCCCTACGAGAGGGGGGGCCATCTCTGGGGCCAACGTCCTGACTTTC
TRBV7-6,TRBJ2-1,-,-,CASSLSSGWGSVYNEQFF,TGTGCCAGCAGCCTATCCTCGGGGTGGGGGTCAGTCTACAATGAGCAGTTCTTC
TRBV5-4,TRBJ2-5,-,-,CASSLIGAQETQYF,TGTGCCAGCAGCTTGATCGGGGCCCAAGAGACCCAGTACTTC
TRBV30,TRBJ1-1,many,-,CAWSVGSFKLEAFF,TGTGCCTGGAGTGTTGGATCTTTTAAGTTAGAAGCTTTCTTT
TRBV6-2/TRBV6-3,TRBJ2-5,-,-,CATSILPVWTRYF,TGTGCCACTTCGATACTCCCGGTCTGGACCCGGTACTTC
TRBV4-1,TRBJ2-5,-,TRBD2,CASSLIPGTSGDVETQYF,TGCGCCAGCAGCCTCATCCCGGGGACTAGCGGGGACGTTGAGACCCAGTACTTC
TRBV4-2,TRBJ1-1,-,-,CASSQERKTETEAFF,TGTGCCAGCAGCCAAGAGAGGAAAACGGAAACTGAAGCTTTCTTT
TRBV7-2,TRBJ1-5,many,-,CASSLGTSNQPQHF,TGTGCCAGCAGCCTAGGGACGAGCAATCAGCCCCAGCATTTT
TRBV2,TRBJ1-4,-,TRBD1,CASRDRGREKLFF,TGTGCCAGCAGGGACAGGGGACGTGAAAAACTGTTTTTT
TRBV15,TRBJ2-5,many,TRBD1,CATSRDPGQGKTQYF,TGTGCCACCAGCAGAGATCCGGGACAGGGGAAGACCCAGTACTTC
TRBV7-9,TRBJ2-7,many,TRBD1,CASSPDKQGGEQYF,TGTGCCAGCAGCCCGGATAAACAGGGGGGAGAGCAGTACTTC
TRBV7-6,TRBJ2-1,many,TRBD2,CASSRLSGGINNEQFF,TGTGCCAGCAGCCGCCTTAGCGGGGGCATCAACAATGAGCAGTTCTTC
TRBV9,TRBJ1-2,many,TRBD1,CASSPRQGGRYGYTF,TGTGCCAGCAGCCCTAGACAGGGCGGTCGGTATGGCTACACCTTC
TRBV30,TRBJ1-2,-,-,CAWSGDGYGYTF,TGTGCCTGGAGCGGGGACGGCTATGGCTACACCTTC
TRBV29-1,TRBJ2-5,few,-,CSVAPRVQETQYF,TGCAGCGTTGCCCCCAGGGTACAAGAGACCCAGTACTTC
TRBV29-1,TRBJ2-7,-,-,CSVEDRGRSYEQYF,TGCAGCGTTGAAGATCGGGGCAGATCCTACGAGCAGTACTTC
TRBV14,TRBJ1-1,-,-,CASSQRLQTTNPKHVAFF,TGTGCCAGCAGCCAAAGACTACAGACGACTAATCCCAAGCATGTAGCTTTCTTT
TRBV7-9,TRBJ2-1,-,-,CASSLWPEGLSYNEQFF,TGTGCCAGCAGCTTGTGGCCCGAGGGCCTCTCCTACAATGAGCAGTTCTTC
TRBV27,TRBJ1-1,few,-,CASKQNTEAFF,TGTGCCAGCAAACAGAACACTGAAGCTTTCTTT
TRBV6-1,TRBJ2-7,-,-,CASSFGTGQDEQYF,TGTGCCAGCAGTTTCGGGACGGGTCAGGACGAGCAGTACTTC
TRBV6-2/TRBV6-3,TRBJ2-7,many,-,CASSRSYEQYF,TGTGCCAGCAGTCGATCCTACGAGCAGTACTTC
TRBV28,TRBJ2-5,few,TRBD1,CASRTGQGQETQYF,TGTGCCAGCAGGACGGGACAGGGGCAAGAGACCCAGTACTTC
TRBV29-1,TRBJ1-1,few,-,CSVGGGLNTEAFF,TGCAGCGTTGGGGGGGGCCTGAACACTGAAGCTTTCTTT
TRBV5-1,TRBJ2-5,many,-,CASSLVQGRSETQYF,TGCGCCAGCAGCTTGGTACAGGGAAGGAGTGAGACCCAGTACTTC
TRBV20-1,TRBJ2-4,many,-,CSARAPIGQGMPLAKNIQYF,TGCAGTGCTAGAGCTCCCATAGGGCAGGGTATGCCACTAGCCAAAAACATTCAGTACTTC